Reported below is one TCR beta chain. An end of the junction does not agree with germline; a read error may underlie this. The CDR3 loop spans 14 amino acids. Germline assignment: CDR1 SGHRS and CDR2 YFSETQ. This specimen belongs to a study of T cell responses to AZD1222 COVID-19 vaccine. Generated by immunoSEQ multiplex PCR, the TCRdb table keeps only in-frame clones and is missing some. The top ten clones hold 1.1% of a sample with 120,000 or so clones, around 92% of them seen once. The TCR originated in an adult in good health. The specimen was peripheral blood, collected on day 0 of AZD1222 vaccination. The chain has TRBV5-1 and TRBJ2-1; 8 bases align to TRBD2. The CDR3: CATSLGLDYYEQFF. DNA of the CDR3: TGCGCCACCAGCTTGGGACTAGATTATTATGAGCAGTTCTTC. The variable domain in full, completed from reference TRBV5-1 and TRBJ2-1, reads KAGVTQTPRYLIKTRGQQVTLSCSPISGHRSVSWYQQTPGQGLQFLFEYFSETQRNKGNFPGRFSGRQFSNSRSEMNVSTLELGDSALYLCATSLGLDYYEQFFGPGTRLTVL.